Shown below are 20 T cell receptor beta chains from a single sample sequenced in a study of blood T cell repertoires in COVID-19. Here immunoSEQ multiplex PCR was the method, and the copy in TCRdb shows in-frame clones only, minus some. The sample includes about 180,000 clones, approximately 90% of them seen just once. The specimen sequenced was peripheral blood. These receptors were obtained from a man aged 18 to 30 who had recovered from COVID-19.

This clone was observed once. This chain uses TRBV9 with TRBJ1-1; weak D call: TRBD1 (5 bases). The CDR3 loop spans 13 amino acids. Germline V gives CDR1 SGDLS, CDR2 YYNGEE. V was trimmed by 2 bases and J by 1 base, leaving 6 bases between them. CDR3 nucleotides: TGTGCCAGCAGCGTTAGGGGGAACACTGAAGCTTTCTTT. Its protein product is CASSVRGNTEAFF. The complete variable domain, with remaining parts taken from reference TRBV9 and TRBJ1-1, reads DSGVTQTPKHLITATGQRVTLRCSPRSGDLSVYWYQQSLDQGLQFLIQYYNGEERAKGNILERFSAQQFPDLHSELNLSSLELGDSALYFCASSVRGNTEAFFGQGTRLTVV.

This clone was detected once. The rearrangement links TRBV5-1 to TRBJ1-1; D remains unclear. There are 12 residues in the CDR3. V was cut by 4 bases and J by 10 bases, with 14 bases left in between. CDR1 SGHRS and CDR2 YFSETQ come from the germline V gene. CDR3 region: CASSTEGPGAFF. CDR3 DNA: TGCGCCAGCAGCACCGAGGGCCCGGGAGCTTTCTTT. Variable domain in full (rest from reference TRBV5-1 and TRBJ1-1): KAGVTQTPRYLIKTRGQQVTLSCSPISGHRSVSWYQQTPGQGLQFLFEYFSETQRNKGNFPGRFSGRQFSNSRSEMNVSTLELGDSALYLCASSTEGPGAFFGQGTRLTVV.

V gene TRBV9 combines with J gene TRBJ2-1, with 9 bases matching TRBD2. CDR3 length equals 16 residues. J gave up 2 bases and V 4 bases, and 7 bases lay outside the gene matches. CDR1 is SGDLS and CDR2 is YYNGEE in the germline V gene. The CDR3 nucleotides are TGTGCCAGCAGCACAGGAGGACTAGCGACCTACAATGAGCAGTTCTTC. Translation gives CASSTGGLATYNEQFF.

The chain links TRBV2 to TRBJ1-1; D ambiguous. The CDR3 is 11 residues long. Germline V gives CDR1 SNHLY, CDR2 FYNNEI. The V gene lost 5 bases and the J gene lost 7 bases, with 8 bases spanning the gap. As DNA, the CDR3 is TGTGCCAGCAGTCCAGAGGATGAAGCTTTCTTT. It specifies CASSPEDEAFF.

This clone came up a few times. The sample carries other DNA sequences with the same CDR3. The DNA of the CDR3 is TGTGCCAGCACTGGAACGGGGTACACCGGGGAGCTGTTTTTT. Amino acids: CASTGTGYTGELFF. The rearrangement joins TRBV25-1 to TRBJ2-2, with D maybe TRBD2 (5 bases). CDR1 and CDR2 (germline): MGHDK, SYGVNS. The length of the CDR3 is 14 residues. The V end was cut by 7 bases, the J end by 3 bases, with 12 bases between.

The chain combines TRBV5-4 with TRBJ2-1; tentatively, D is TRBD2 (7 bases). V was shortened by 8 bases and J by 0 bases, with 12 bases between the two germline ends. Germline V gives CDR1 SGHNT, CDR2 YYREEE (reference sequence). The CDR3 has 14 amino acids. The DNA of the CDR3 is TGTGCCAGTGGGGGCGGGAGCTCCTACAATGAGCAGTTCTTC. Its translation: CASGGGSSYNEQFF.

The CDR3 sequence is CASSAGQGFEQYF. As DNA, the CDR3 is TGTGCCAGTAGCGCGGGACAGGGGTTCGAGCAGTACTTC. The genes are TRBV19 and TRBJ2-7; 10 bases match TRBD1. This CDR3 is 13 amino acids long. The junction had 5 bases not matched to a gene; V was cut back by 6 bases and J by 6 bases. CDR1 and CDR2 from the germline V gene are LNHDA and SQIVND (reference sequence).

This chain links TRBV12-5 with TRBJ2-6; TRBD2 might be the D (5 bases). The V gene's germline CDR1 is LGHNT and CDR2 FRNRAP. Trimming left V 10 bases short and J 0 bases short, with 19 bases between. This CDR3 contains 17 residues. CDR3 residues: CATRGSDGGSGANVLTF. As DNA, the CDR3 is TGTGCTACCCGGGGTTCCGACGGCGGCTCTGGGGCCAACGTCCTGACTTTC.

In regard to this clone: The junction and the germline gene differ at one end; a read error may be behind it. This chain connects TRBV7-7 to TRBJ2-5, with 10 bases fitting TRBD2. The CDR3 is made up of 15 amino acids. In germline, CDR1 is SSHAT, CDR2 FNYEAQ (reference sequence). CDR3 nucleotide sequence: TGTGCTAGCAGCTTAGGACTAGCGGCTCAAGAGACCCAGTACTTC. Its protein is CASSLGLAAQETQYF.

This chain uses TRBV5-6 with TRBJ1-2; TRBD1 matches 9 bases. Germline loops: CDR1 SGHDT, CDR2 YYEEEE. V shed 10 bases and J 7 bases; nucleotides not matched to a gene: 8. The CDR3 runs to 12 residues. CDR3 DNA sequence: TGTGCCTCGGCGTGGGACAGGGTTGGCTACACCTTC. It codes for CASAWDRVGYTF.

The chain has TRBV25-1 and TRBJ1-2; no definite D call. The germline V gene encodes CDR1 MGHDK and CDR2 SYGVNS. The V and J ends lost 10 bases and 4 bases respectively, with 10 bases between them. The CDR3 runs 11 residues. The CDR3 DNA follows: TGTGCCACAGACGGGGTCTATGGCTACACCTTC. Translating it yields CATDGVYGYTF.

V gene TRBV25-1 combines with J gene TRBJ1-1, with TRBD1 matching 8 bases. This CDR3 has 14 amino acids. V shed 6 bases, J shed 4 bases, and the junction held 7 bases outside the gene matches. Germline V gene sequence: CDR1 MGHDK, CDR2 SYGVNS. CDR3 coding DNA: TGTGCCAGCAGACCCCAGGGGGCTGGCACTGAAGCTTTCTTT. Amino acids: CASRPQGAGTEAFF.

The V gene is TRBV19, the J gene TRBJ1-2; 11 nucleotides agree with TRBD1. V was clipped by 6 bases and J by 6 bases; unmatched bases: 6. CDR1 is LNHDA, CDR2 SQIVND, per germline (reference sequence). CDR3 length: 14 residues. The CDR3 protein is CASSWTGGANGYTF. CDR3 DNA sequence: TGTGCCAGTAGCTGGACAGGGGGCGCGAATGGCTACACCTTC.

The gene calls are TRBV29-1 and TRBJ1-2; perhaps TRBD1 as D (6 bases). The CDR3 consists of 14 residues. V was pared by 2 bases and J by 8 bases, with 18 bases between. Looked up from germline, CDR1 is SQVTM and CDR2 is ANQGSEA. The CDR3 region has the DNA TGCAGCGTTGAACACAGGGTTTCAGGGCAGGGCTACACCTTC. The encoded protein is CSVEHRVSGQGYTF.

The chain combines TRBV7-9 with TRBJ2-7; D is undetermined. This CDR3 is built from 12 residues. From germline, CDR1 is SEHNR and CDR2 FQNEAQ (reference sequence). The V and J ends lost 4 bases and 7 bases respectively, with 11 bases between them. The CDR3 spells CASSSDSPEQYF. The DNA of the CDR3 is TGTGCCAGCAGCTCAGACTCACCGGAGCAGTACTTC.

The CDR3 reads CASLEGVGYTF. The CDR3, as DNA: TGTGCCAGTCTGGAAGGGGTCGGCTACACCTTC. The rearrangement uses TRBV28 and TRBJ1-2; D possibly corresponds to TRBD1 (5 bases). V lost 9 bases and J lost 8, with 13 bases in between. The germline CDR1 and CDR2 sequences are MDHEN and SYDVKM. CDR3 length: 11 amino acids.

V usage is TRBV9 and J usage is TRBJ1-1; D not certain. Germline V gives CDR1 SGDLS, CDR2 YYNGEE. Trimming took 0 bases from V and 0 from J, leaving 6 bases between them. The CDR3 runs 14 residues. The CDR3 DNA is TGTGCCAGCAGCGTAGGTTCGGTGAACACTGAAGCTTTCTTT. Encoded protein: CASSVGSVNTEAFF.

This sequence joins TRBV6-1 and TRBJ1-2; weak D call: TRBD1 (5 bases). The length of the CDR3 is 15 residues. Trimming pared 2 bases from V and 0 bases from J, leaving 10 bases between. Germline values: CDR1 MNHNS, CDR2 SASEGT. CDR3 residues: CASSESTVSNYGYTF. As DNA, the CDR3 is TGTGCCAGCAGTGAATCGACAGTTTCTAACTATGGCTACACCTTC.

The chain links TRBV7-2 to TRBJ2-3; TRBD2 might be the D (6 bases). The CDR3 is 14 amino acids. CDR1 is SGHTA, CDR2 FQGNSA, per germline. V lost 4 bases and J lost 3, with 11 bases in between. The CDR3 region has the DNA TGTGCCAGCAGCTCGTACGGGGGAACAGATACGCAGTATTTT. It yields the protein CASSSYGGTDTQYF.

The chain carries TRBV10-3 and TRBJ2-3; 8 positions match TRBD1. J gave up 3 bases and V 11 bases, and 7 bases lay outside the gene matches. Germline V gene data show CDR1 as ENHRY and CDR2 as SYGVKD. The length of the CDR3 is 13 residues. The CDR3 protein is CAARQGSTDTQYF. CDR3 bases: TGTGCCGCCAGACAGGGGTCGACAGATACGCAGTATTTT.